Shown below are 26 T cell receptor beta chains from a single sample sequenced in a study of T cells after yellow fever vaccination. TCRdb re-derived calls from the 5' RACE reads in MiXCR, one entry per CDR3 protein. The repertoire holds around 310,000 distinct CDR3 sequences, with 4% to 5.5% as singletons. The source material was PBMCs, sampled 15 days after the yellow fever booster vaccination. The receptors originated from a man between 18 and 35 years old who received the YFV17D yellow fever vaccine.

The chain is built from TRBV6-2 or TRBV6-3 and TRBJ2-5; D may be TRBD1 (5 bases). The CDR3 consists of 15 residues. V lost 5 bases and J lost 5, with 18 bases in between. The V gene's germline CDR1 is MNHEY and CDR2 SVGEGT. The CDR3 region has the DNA TGTGCCAGCAGTCCCTACAGTGGGGCTGAGGAGACCCAGTACTTC. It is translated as CASSPYSGAEETQYF.

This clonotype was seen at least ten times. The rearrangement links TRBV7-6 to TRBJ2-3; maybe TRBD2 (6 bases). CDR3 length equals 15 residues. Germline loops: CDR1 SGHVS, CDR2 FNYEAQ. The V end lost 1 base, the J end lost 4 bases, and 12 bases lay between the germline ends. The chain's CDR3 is CASSLVGGAPDTQYF. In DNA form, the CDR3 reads TGTGCCAGCAGCTTAGTAGGAGGGGCCCCAGATACGCAGTATTTT.

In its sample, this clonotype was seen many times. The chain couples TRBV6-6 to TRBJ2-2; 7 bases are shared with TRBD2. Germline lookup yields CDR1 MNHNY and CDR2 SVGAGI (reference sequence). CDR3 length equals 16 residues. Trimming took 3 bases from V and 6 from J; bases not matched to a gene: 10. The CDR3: CASSYRPPGGSGELFF. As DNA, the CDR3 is TGTGCCAGCAGTTATAGACCGCCGGGAGGCTCCGGGGAGCTGTTTTTT.

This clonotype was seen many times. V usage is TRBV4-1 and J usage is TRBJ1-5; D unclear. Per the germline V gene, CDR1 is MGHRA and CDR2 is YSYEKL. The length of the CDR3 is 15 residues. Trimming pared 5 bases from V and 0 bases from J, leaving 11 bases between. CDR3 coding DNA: TGCGCCAGCAGCTCTCGGGTGGGTAGCAATCAGCCCCAGCATTTT. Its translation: CASSSRVGSNQPQHF.

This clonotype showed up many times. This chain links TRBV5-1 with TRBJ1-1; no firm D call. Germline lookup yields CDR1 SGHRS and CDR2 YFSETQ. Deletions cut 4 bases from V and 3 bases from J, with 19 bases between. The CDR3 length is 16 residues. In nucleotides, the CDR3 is TGCGCCAGCAGCAGCCTTTGGGGTGAGGCGGACACTGAAGCTTTCTTT. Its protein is CASSSLWGEADTEAFF.

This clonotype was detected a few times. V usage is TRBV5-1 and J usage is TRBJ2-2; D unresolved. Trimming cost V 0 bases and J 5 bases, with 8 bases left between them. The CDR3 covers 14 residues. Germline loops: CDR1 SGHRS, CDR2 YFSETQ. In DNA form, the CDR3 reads TGCGCCAGCAGCTTGGACGGCCAGACCGGGGAGCTGTTTTTT. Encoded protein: CASSLDGQTGELFF.

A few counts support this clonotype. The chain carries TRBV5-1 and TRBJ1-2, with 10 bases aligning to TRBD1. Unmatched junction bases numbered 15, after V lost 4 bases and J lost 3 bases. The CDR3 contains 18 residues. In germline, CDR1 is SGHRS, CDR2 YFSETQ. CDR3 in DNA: TGCGCCAGCAGCCCGGCCGGGACAGGGGATACTAAGGACTATGGCTACACCTTC. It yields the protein CASSPAGTGDTKDYGYTF.

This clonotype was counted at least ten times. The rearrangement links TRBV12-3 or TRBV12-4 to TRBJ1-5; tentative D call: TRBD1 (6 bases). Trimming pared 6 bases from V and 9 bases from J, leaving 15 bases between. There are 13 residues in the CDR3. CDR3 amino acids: CASRLQGLPPQHF. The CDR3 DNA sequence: TGTGCCAGCAGACTACAGGGTTTGCCGCCCCAGCATTTT.

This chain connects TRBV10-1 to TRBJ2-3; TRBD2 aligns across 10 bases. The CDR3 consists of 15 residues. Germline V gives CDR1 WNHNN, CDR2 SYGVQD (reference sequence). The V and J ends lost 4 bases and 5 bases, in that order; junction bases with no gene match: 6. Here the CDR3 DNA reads TGCGCCAGCAGTGGAGCGGGGGGGCTCAAAGATACGCAGTATTTT. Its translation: CASSGAGGLKDTQYF.

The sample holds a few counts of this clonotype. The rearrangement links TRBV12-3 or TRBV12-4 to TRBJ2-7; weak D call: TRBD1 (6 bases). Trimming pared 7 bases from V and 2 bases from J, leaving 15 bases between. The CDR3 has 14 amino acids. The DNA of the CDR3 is TGTGCCAGCAAGGAGACAGGTCAGACCTACGAGCAGTACTTC. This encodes CASKETGQTYEQYF.

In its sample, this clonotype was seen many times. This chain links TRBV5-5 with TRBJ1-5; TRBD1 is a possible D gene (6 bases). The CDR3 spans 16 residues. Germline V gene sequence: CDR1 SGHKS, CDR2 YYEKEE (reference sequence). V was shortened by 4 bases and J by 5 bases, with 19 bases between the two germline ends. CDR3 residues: CASSLESRDTYQPQHF. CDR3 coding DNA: TGTGCCAGCAGCCTAGAGAGCCGGGACACCTATCAGCCCCAGCATTTT.

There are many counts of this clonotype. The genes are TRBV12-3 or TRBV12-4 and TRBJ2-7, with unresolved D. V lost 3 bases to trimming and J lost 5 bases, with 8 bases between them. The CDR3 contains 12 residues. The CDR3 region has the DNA TGTGCCAGCAGTTTTGGTTCCCACGAGCAGTACGTC. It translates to CASSFGSHEQYV.

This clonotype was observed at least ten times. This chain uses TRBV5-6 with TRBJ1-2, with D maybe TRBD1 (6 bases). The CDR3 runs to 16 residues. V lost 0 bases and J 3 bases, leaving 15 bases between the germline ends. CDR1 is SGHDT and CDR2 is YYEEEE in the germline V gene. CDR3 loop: CASSLAFGTRHYGYTF. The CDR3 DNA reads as TGTGCCAGCAGCTTGGCCTTCGGGACAAGGCACTATGGCTACACCTTC.

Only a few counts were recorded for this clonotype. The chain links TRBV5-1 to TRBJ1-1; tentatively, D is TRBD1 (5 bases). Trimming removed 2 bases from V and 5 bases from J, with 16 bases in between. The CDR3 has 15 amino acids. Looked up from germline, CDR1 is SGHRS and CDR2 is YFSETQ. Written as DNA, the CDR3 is TGCGCCAGCAGCTTTGTAGCGGGGGGTAGTACTGAAGCTTTCTTT. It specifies CASSFVAGGSTEAFF. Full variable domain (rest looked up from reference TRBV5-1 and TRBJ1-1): KAGVTQTPRYLIKTRGQQVTLSCSPISGHRSVSWYQQTPGQGLQFLFEYFSETQRNKGNFPGRFSGRQFSNSRSEMNVSTLELGDSALYLCASSFVAGGSTEAFFGQGTRLTVV.

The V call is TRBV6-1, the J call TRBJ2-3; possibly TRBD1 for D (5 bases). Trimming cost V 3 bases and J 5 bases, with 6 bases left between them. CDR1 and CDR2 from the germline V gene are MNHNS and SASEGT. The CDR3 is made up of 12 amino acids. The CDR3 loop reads CASSDQGDTQYF. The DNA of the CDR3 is TGTGCCAGCAGTGATCAGGGAGATACGCAGTATTTT.

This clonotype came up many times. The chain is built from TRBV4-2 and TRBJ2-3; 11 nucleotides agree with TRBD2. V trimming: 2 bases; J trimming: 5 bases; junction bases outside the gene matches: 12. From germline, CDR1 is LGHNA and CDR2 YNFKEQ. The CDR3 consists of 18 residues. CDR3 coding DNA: TGTGCCAGCAGCCAAAGATTCGGTAGCGGGGGGGTTAGAGATACGCAGTATTTT. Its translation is CASSQRFGSGGVRDTQYF.

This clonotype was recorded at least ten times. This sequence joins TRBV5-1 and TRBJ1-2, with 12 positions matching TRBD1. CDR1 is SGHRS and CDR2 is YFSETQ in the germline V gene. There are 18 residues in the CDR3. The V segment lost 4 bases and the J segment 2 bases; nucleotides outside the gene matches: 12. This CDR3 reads CASSQNRDRGLINYGYTF. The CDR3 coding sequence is TGCGCCAGCAGCCAAAACCGGGACAGGGGGCTTATCAACTATGGCTACACCTTC.

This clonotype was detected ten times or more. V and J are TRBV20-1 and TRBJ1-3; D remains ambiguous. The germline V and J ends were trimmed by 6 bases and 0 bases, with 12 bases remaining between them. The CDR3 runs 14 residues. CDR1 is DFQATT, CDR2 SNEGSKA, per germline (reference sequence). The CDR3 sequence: CSAAASHSGNTIYF. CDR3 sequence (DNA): TGCAGTGCAGCAGCTTCCCACTCTGGAAACACCATATATTTT.

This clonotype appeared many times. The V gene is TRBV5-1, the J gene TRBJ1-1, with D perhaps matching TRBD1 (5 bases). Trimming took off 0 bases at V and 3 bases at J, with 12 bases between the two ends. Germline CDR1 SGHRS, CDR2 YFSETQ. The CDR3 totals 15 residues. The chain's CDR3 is CASSLVLGADTEAFF. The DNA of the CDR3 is TGCGCCAGCAGCTTGGTTTTAGGGGCGGACACTGAAGCTTTCTTT.

CDR3 region: CASSLAHGGELFF. The CDR3 nucleotides read TGTGCCAGCAGTTTAGCGCATGGCGGGGAGCTGTTTTTT. This sequence joins TRBV12-3 or TRBV12-4 and TRBJ2-2, with D unclear. V lost 0 bases to trimming and J lost 7 bases, with 6 bases between them. This CDR3 region has 13 residues.

In nucleotides, the CDR3 is TGTGCCAGCAGCTTAACGGGGTTCTACGAGCAGTACGTC. Its protein product is CASSLTGFYEQYV. This sequence joins TRBV7-8 and TRBJ2-7; D is possibly TRBD2 (5 bases). The CDR3 has 13 residues. Germline lookup yields CDR1 SGHVS and CDR2 FQNEAQ. V was cut by 2 bases and J by 3 bases, with 8 bases left in between.

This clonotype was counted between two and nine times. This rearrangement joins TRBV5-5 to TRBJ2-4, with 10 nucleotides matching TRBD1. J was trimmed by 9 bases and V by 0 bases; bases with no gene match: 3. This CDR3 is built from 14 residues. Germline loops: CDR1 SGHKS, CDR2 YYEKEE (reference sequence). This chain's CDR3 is CASSLGQGAGIQYF. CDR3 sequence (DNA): TGTGCCAGCAGCTTGGGACAGGGGGCGGGCATTCAGTACTTC.

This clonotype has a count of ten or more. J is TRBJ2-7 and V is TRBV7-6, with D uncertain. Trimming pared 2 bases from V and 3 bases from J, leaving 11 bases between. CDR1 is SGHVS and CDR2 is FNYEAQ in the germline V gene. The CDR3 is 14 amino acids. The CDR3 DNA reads TGTGCCAGCAGCTTACGCCCAGATGACTACGAGCAGTACTTC. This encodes CASSLRPDDYEQYF. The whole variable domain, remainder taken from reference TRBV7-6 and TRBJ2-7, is GAGVSQSPRYKVTKRGQDVALRCDPISGHVSLYWYRQALGQGPEFLTYFNYEAQQDKSGLPNDRFSAERPEGSISTLTIQRTEQRDSAMYRCASSLRPDDYEQYFGPGTRLTVT.

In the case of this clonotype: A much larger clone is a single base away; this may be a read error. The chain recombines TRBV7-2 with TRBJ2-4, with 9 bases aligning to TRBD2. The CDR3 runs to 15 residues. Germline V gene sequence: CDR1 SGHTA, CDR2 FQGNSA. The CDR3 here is CASSLVAGAGDILYF. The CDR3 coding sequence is TGTGCCAGCAGCTTAGTAGCGGGGGCTGGAGACATTCTGTACTTC.

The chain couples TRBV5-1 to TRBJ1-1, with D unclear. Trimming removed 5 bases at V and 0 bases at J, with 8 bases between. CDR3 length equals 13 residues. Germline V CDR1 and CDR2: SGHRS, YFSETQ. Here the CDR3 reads CASRPTVNTEAFF. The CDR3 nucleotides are TGCGCCAGCAGACCCACCGTGAACACTGAAGCTTTCTTT.

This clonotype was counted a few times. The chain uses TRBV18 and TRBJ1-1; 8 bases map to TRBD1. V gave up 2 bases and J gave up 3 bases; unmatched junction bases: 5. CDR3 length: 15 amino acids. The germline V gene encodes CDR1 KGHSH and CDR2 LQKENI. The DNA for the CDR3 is TGTGCCAGCTCACCATTTCAGGGGGCGGACACTGAAGCTTTCTTT. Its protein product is CASSPFQGADTEAFF.